The 20 T cell receptor beta chains in this list originate from one sample, sequenced in a study of vaccination effects on CD4 cells after COVID-19. Some clones are missing from TCRdb's copy, which holds only in-frame ones; the method was immunoSEQ multiplex PCR. The table lists 30,000 to 35,000 clones, about three quarters of them singletons. No antigens are known for them. After expansion with viral peptide pools in the ViraFEST assay, antigen-specific CD4+ T cells were sequenced. Following culture for roughly 10 days, CD4+ T cells were isolated. People in the vaccine group had not been infected with SARS-CoV-2 before, and their nucleocapsid antibodies were negative. Sequences were derived from CD4+ T cells from PBMCs cultured with HCoV-OC43 spike peptides, sampled before COVID-19 vaccination. Regarding subset: HCoV-OC43 spike overlapping peptide pool stimulation. These TCRs come from a human donor who received a COVID-19 vaccine.

The chain couples TRBV9 to TRBJ1-2, with D perhaps TRBD1 (5 bases). The CDR3 loop spans 14 amino acids. V lost 1 base and J lost 3, with 10 bases in between. Germline CDR1 reads SGDLS; CDR2 reads YYNGEE. The CDR3, as DNA: TGTGCCAGCAGCGTACTCGTCAGGGACTATGGCTACACCTTC. Encoded protein: CASSVLVRDYGYTF.

The chain links TRBV19 to TRBJ2-5; D call uncertain. Trimming removed 3 bases from V and 4 bases from J, with 9 bases in between. Germline-derived CDR1 and CDR2 are LNHDA and SQIVND (reference sequence). The CDR3 has 13 amino acids. CDR3 region: CASSIVGRETQYF. The CDR3 nucleotides read TGTGCCAGTAGTATTGTGGGTAGAGAGACCCAGTACTTC.

This clone appeared a few times. This rearrangement joins TRBV3-1 (or the pseudogene TRBV3-2) to TRBJ1-2; TRBD1 is a possible D gene (5 bases). V was clipped by 0 bases and J by 6 bases, with 11 bases between them. Germline values: CDR1 LGHDT, CDR2 YNNKEL (reference sequence). The CDR3 extends over 14 amino acids. CDR3 DNA sequence: TGTGCCAGCAGCCAAGAGGTCGGGGCCCATGGCTACACCTTC. Its translation is CASSQEVGAHGYTF.

V usage is TRBV10-3 and J usage is TRBJ1-6; the D gene is possibly TRBD1 (6 bases). Trimming removed 6 bases at V and 6 bases at J, with 9 bases between. There are 13 residues in the CDR3. The V gene's germline CDR1 is ENHRY and CDR2 SYGVKD. DNA for the CDR3: TGTGCCATCAGGTGGGACACTAATTCACCCCTCCACTTT. It encodes CAIRWDTNSPLHF.

V is TRBV6-5 and J is TRBJ2-3, with D tentatively TRBD1 (5 bases). The germline gives CDR1 MNHEY, CDR2 SVGAGI. The CDR3 contains 13 residues. Trimming removed 0 bases at V and 5 bases at J, with 6 bases between. CDR3 sequence (DNA): TGTGCCAGCAGTTACTCGCAGGGAGATACGCAGTATTTT. Its translation is CASSYSQGDTQYF.

The J gene is TRBJ2-3, the V gene TRBV9; 16 nucleotides match TRBD2. J gave up 7 bases and V 2 bases, and 13 bases lay outside the gene matches. Germline CDR1 and CDR2: SGDLS and YYNGEE. The CDR3 is 19 residues long. In DNA, the CDR3 is TGTGCCAGCAGCGTGGCAACCGGGACTAGCGGGGGGGCCGACAATACGCAGTATTTT. Its protein product is CASSVATGTSGGADNTQYF.

The J gene is TRBJ2-4, the V gene TRBV3-1 (or the pseudogene TRBV3-2), with a weak D call TRBD2 (5 bases). The length of the CDR3 is 14 residues. V dropped 3 bases and J dropped 2 bases, with 8 bases sitting between them. Germline V lookup: CDR1 LGHDT, CDR2 YNNKEL (reference sequence). The CDR3 DNA follows: TGTGCCAGCAGCCATCGAGGGACCAAAAACATTCAGTACTTC. This gives the protein CASSHRGTKNIQYF.

The rearrangement joins TRBV9 to TRBJ2-1, with TRBD1 identical over 7 bases. The CDR3 is 16 residues long. V trimming: 0 bases; J trimming: 0 bases; junction bases outside the gene matches: 3. From germline, CDR1 is SGDLS and CDR2 YYNGEE. Here the CDR3 DNA reads TGTGCCAGCAGCGTAGGACAGGGACCCTCCTACAATGAGCAGTTCTTC. Translation gives CASSVGQGPSYNEQFF.

The V call is TRBV19, the J call TRBJ1-1; D is uncertain. Germline CDR1 reads LNHDA; CDR2 reads SQIVND (reference sequence). This CDR3 has 14 amino acids. V shed 1 base and J shed 2 bases, with 8 bases lying between them. In DNA form, the CDR3 reads TGTGCCAGTAGTATAGTGGGGATTAACACTGAAGCTTTCTTT. It yields the protein CASSIVGINTEAFF.

V is TRBV7-2 and J is TRBJ1-4, with 8 bases that match TRBD1. The length of the CDR3 is 17 residues. Germline CDR1 reads SGHTA; CDR2 reads FQGNSA. The V segment lost 4 bases and the J segment 2 bases; nucleotides outside the gene matches: 9. The DNA of the CDR3 is TGTGCCAGCAGCTATTACAGGGGGAGGATGACTAATGAAAAACTGTTTTTT. It yields the protein CASSYYRGRMTNEKLFF. The variable domain in full, with the rest retrieved from reference TRBV7-2 and TRBJ1-4, is GAGVSQSPSNKVTEKGKDVELRCDPISGHTALYWYRQSLGQGLEFLIYFQGNSAPDKSGLPSDRFSAERTGGSVSTLTIQRTQQEDSAVYLCASSYYRGRMTNEKLFFGSGTQLSVL.

V and J are TRBV7-2 and TRBJ2-1, with unresolved D. V was cut by 2 bases and J by 7 bases, with 6 bases left in between. Germline V gives CDR1 SGHTA, CDR2 FQGNSA. The CDR3 has 12 amino acids. The CDR3 DNA reads as TGTGCCAGCAGCTTAACCGTGAATGAGCAGTTCTTC. Amino acids: CASSLTVNEQFF.

This clone was observed a handful of times. V gene TRBV7-8 combines with J gene TRBJ2-5; 13 nucleotides line up with TRBD2. Unmatched junction bases numbered 4, after V lost 2 bases and J lost 4 bases. There are 16 residues in the CDR3. Germline lookup yields CDR1 SGHVS and CDR2 FQNEAQ. The CDR3 nucleotides read TGTGCCAGCAGCTTAACTAGCGGGGGGGCGTTAGAGACCCAGTACTTC. Its translation: CASSLTSGGALETQYF.

The count of this clone is one. The J gene is TRBJ2-1, the V gene TRBV6-5, with 9 bases identical to TRBD2. Germline V gene sequence: CDR1 MNHEY, CDR2 SVGAGI. V gave up 6 bases and J gave up 8 bases; unmatched junction bases: 11. CDR3 length: 15 residues. The CDR3 sequence is CASRLFAGGRDEQFF. CDR3 nucleotide sequence: TGTGCCAGCAGGCTATTCGCGGGGGGGCGGGATGAGCAGTTCTTC.

This clone was recorded a few times. V gene TRBV20-1 combines with J gene TRBJ1-5, with 10 bases aligning to TRBD1. The germline gives CDR1 DFQATT, CDR2 SNEGSKA (reference sequence). This CDR3 is 16 amino acids long. V lost 3 bases, J lost 2 bases, and 7 bases stayed unmatched. The CDR3 protein is CSASSGTGAGNQPQHF. CDR3 bases: TGCAGTGCTAGTTCCGGGACAGGGGCGGGCAATCAGCCCCAGCATTTT.

The chain recombines TRBV4-1 with TRBJ2-1; D remains unclear. The CDR3 runs 16 residues. Germline-derived CDR1 and CDR2 are MGHRA and YSYEKL. V lost 1 base to trimming and J lost 0 bases, with 10 bases between them. The CDR3 DNA reads as TGCGCCAGCAGCCAAGTTCACCTGGTCTCCTACAATGAGCAGTTCTTC. The encoded protein is CASSQVHLVSYNEQFF.

The chain combines TRBV5-1 with TRBJ2-7; a possible D gene is TRBD1 (6 bases). The V gene lost 0 bases and the J gene lost 1 base, with 11 bases spanning the gap. The CDR3 covers 15 residues. Germline V gene sequence: CDR1 SGHRS, CDR2 YFSETQ. For the CDR3, the DNA is TGCGCCAGCAGCTTGGAAGGGACACTTTCCTACGAGCAGTACTTC. This codes for CASSLEGTLSYEQYF.

This clone was recorded a few times. The J gene is TRBJ1-6, the V gene TRBV28; no reliable D call. The CDR3 loop spans 15 amino acids. Trimming took off 5 bases at V and 7 bases at J, with 15 bases between the two ends. Germline V gene data show CDR1 as MDHEN and CDR2 as SYDVKM. DNA of the CDR3: TGTGCCAGCAGTCCCGAGGACCCATGGAATTCACCCCTCCACTTT. This sequence encodes CASSPEDPWNSPLHF.

The rearrangement uses TRBV27 and TRBJ2-3; 12 bases map to TRBD2. The CDR3 length is 17 residues. CDR1 and CDR2 (germline): MNHEY, SMNVEV (reference sequence). V lost 1 base, J lost 5 bases, and 7 bases stayed unmatched. CDR3 nucleotide sequence: TGTGCCAGCAGTTTATACAAGACTAGCGGGGGTTTAGATACGCAGTATTTT. The encoded protein is CASSLYKTSGGLDTQYF.

The chain is built from TRBV3-1 (or the pseudogene TRBV3-2) and TRBJ2-5; a weak D match, TRBD1 (5 bases). Per the germline V gene, CDR1 is LGHDT and CDR2 is YNNKEL (reference sequence). CDR3 length: 15 residues. Between the trimmed V and J ends, which lost 0 bases and 5 bases, there was a span of 13 bases. This chain's CDR3 is CASSQDRVGFETQYF. CDR3 nucleotides: TGTGCCAGCAGCCAAGACAGGGTTGGATTCGAGACCCAGTACTTC.

This clone was counted only a few times. The gene calls are TRBV5-1 and TRBJ2-7; possibly TRBD2 for D (6 bases). With 7 bases removed from V and 8 bases from J, the gap between germline ends came to 22 bases. Germline CDR1 is SGHRS and CDR2 is YFSETQ. This CDR3 has 14 residues. In DNA, the CDR3 is TGCGCCAGCGGAACGACAAATGGGCGGGAAAAGCAGTACTTC. Its translation is CASGTTNGREKQYF.